This T cell receptor (beta chain) was captured in a study of OX40 agonist ivuxolimab in advanced cancers. Study information: Of the participants, under 50% had some prior anti-PD-1, anti-PD-L1 or anti-CTLA-4 therapy, which was allowed.

Germline V gene lookup returns CDR1 SGHRS and CDR2 YFSETQ. Between the trimmed V and J ends, which lost 6 bases and 9 bases, there was a span of 13 bases. The CDR3 has 13 amino acids. Repertoires were generated with immunoSEQ multiplex PCR, while TCRdb's copy carries only in-frame clones and drops some. Of tens of thousands of clones in the sample, 83% are singletons; the top ten hold approximately 2.8%. The source was CD4+ or CD8+ T cells sorted from blood, collected in a trial of the OX40 agonist ivuxolimab. The chain is built from TRBV5-1 and TRBJ1-6; the D gene is possibly TRBD1 (6 bases). The sequence derives from an adult with an advanced solid tumor such as melanoma, head and neck, liver or kidney cancer. The CDR3 loop reads CASKGDLVSPLHF. Here the CDR3 DNA reads TGCGCCAGCAAGGGGGATCTGGTTTCACCCCTCCACTTT.